What follows are 29 T cell receptor beta chains derived from one specimen sequenced in a study of lymphopenia after photon versus proton radiotherapy. Repertoires were generated with immunoSEQ multiplex PCR, while TCRdb's copy carries only in-frame clones and drops some. The sample holds 30,000 to 45,000 clones, more than 70% seen once. The sequencing used peripheral blood, collected from a patient treated with photon-based radiotherapy. The receptors stem from a man aged 50 to 59 with gastric cancer.

The chain uses TRBV7-9 and TRBJ1-1; D is uncertain. The CDR3 sequence is 15 residues long. The V gene lost 2 bases and the J gene lost 0 bases, with 10 bases spanning the gap. CDR1 is SEHNR and CDR2 is FQNEAQ in the germline V gene (reference sequence). In nucleotides, the CDR3 is TGTGCCAGCAGCTTAAATGGCAGGATGAACACTGAAGCTTTCTTT. Its translation: CASSLNGRMNTEAFF.

The chain is built from TRBV7-2 and TRBJ1-2; no definite D call. With 6 bases removed from V and 0 bases from J, the gap between germline ends came to 8 bases. The germline gives CDR1 SGHTA, CDR2 FQGNSA. CDR3 length: 13 residues. CDR3: CASSSDSNYGYTF. The CDR3 DNA sequence: TGTGCCAGCAGTTCCGACTCTAACTATGGCTACACCTTC. Full variable domain (missing parts from reference TRBV7-2 and TRBJ1-2): GAGVSQSPSNKVTEKGKDVELRCDPISGHTALYWYRQSLGQGLEFLIYFQGNSAPDKSGLPSDRFSAERTGGSVSTLTIQRTQQEDSAVYLCASSSDSNYGYTFGSGTRLTVV.

The rearrangement uses TRBV5-1 and TRBJ2-2, with D maybe TRBD2 (6 bases). CDR3 length: 15 residues. Germline V gene data show CDR1 as SGHRS and CDR2 as YFSETQ. V was trimmed by 5 bases and J by 5 bases, leaving 16 bases between them. CDR3 sequence reads: CASRPGDSGTGELFF. The CDR3 nucleotides read TGCGCCAGCAGGCCGGGGGACTCGGGGACCGGGGAGCTGTTTTTT.

This clone showed up just once. The chain uses TRBV5-1 and TRBJ2-1; D ambiguous. The CDR3 extends over 11 amino acids. V was cut by 3 bases and J by 10 bases, with 8 bases left in between. The V gene's germline CDR1 is SGHRS and CDR2 YFSETQ. CDR3 region: CASSWDLEQFF. In DNA, the CDR3 is TGCGCCAGCAGCTGGGATCTGGAGCAGTTCTTC. The whole variable domain, remainder taken from reference TRBV5-1 and TRBJ2-1, is KAGVTQTPRYLIKTRGQQVTLSCSPISGHRSVSWYQQTPGQGLQFLFEYFSETQRNKGNFPGRFSGRQFSNSRSEMNVSTLELGDSALYLCASSWDLEQFFGPGTRLTVL.

The chain carries TRBV6-1 and TRBJ1-5, with TRBD1 matching 8 bases. The V segment lost 7 bases and the J segment 2 bases; nucleotides outside the gene matches: 1. The CDR3 covers 13 residues. Germline V gene sequence: CDR1 MNHNS, CDR2 SASEGT. Here the CDR3 DNA reads TGTGCCAGCAACAGGGGGGGCAATCAGCCCCAGCATTTT. Translating gives CASNRGGNQPQHF.

The J gene is TRBJ1-4, the V gene TRBV29-1; D is perhaps TRBD1 (5 bases). This CDR3 is built from 14 residues. The germline V gene encodes CDR1 SQVTM and CDR2 ANQGSEA. Trimming stripped 4 bases from V and 2 bases from J, with 11 bases between. CDR3 in amino acids: CSVGLGGTNEKLFF. Here the CDR3 DNA reads TGCAGCGTTGGCTTGGGGGGGACTAATGAAAAACTGTTTTTT.

This clone was observed once. The V gene is TRBV9, the J gene TRBJ2-1; 8 bases map to TRBD1. V was pared by 3 bases and J by 2 bases, with 4 bases of the junction left unmatched. Germline V gene sequence: CDR1 SGDLS, CDR2 YYNGEE. The CDR3 totals 15 residues. CDR3 region: CASSAGQATYNEQFF. The CDR3 DNA sequence: TGTGCCAGCAGCGCGGGACAGGCCACCTACAATGAGCAGTTCTTC.

The rearrangement joins TRBV6-6 to TRBJ2-7; a weak D match, TRBD1 (5 bases). The CDR3 totals 15 residues. The V gene's germline CDR1 is MNHNY and CDR2 SVGAGI (reference sequence). V lost 4 bases and J lost 5, with 18 bases in between. CDR3 coding DNA: TGTGCCAGCAGTTCGAACCCCCAGGGTAGCCACGAGCAGTACTTC. It yields the protein CASSSNPQGSHEQYF.

This rearrangement joins TRBV15 to TRBJ2-2, with TRBD2 as a possible D gene (5 bases). The V gene's germline CDR1 is LNHNV and CDR2 YYDKDF (reference sequence). The CDR3 consists of 15 residues. Trimming removed 0 bases from V and 7 bases from J, with 12 bases in between. The CDR3 here is CATSRDTGGGGELFF. The CDR3 DNA reads as TGTGCCACCAGCAGAGATACGGGCGGAGGCGGGGAGCTGTTTTTT.

The J gene is TRBJ2-7, the V gene TRBV19; TRBD2 agrees at 8 bases. The CDR3 covers 13 residues. CDR1 LNHDA and CDR2 SQIVND come from the germline V gene (reference sequence). J lost 3 bases, V lost 3 bases, and 1 base had no gene match. This CDR3 is CASSITSGYEQYF. The DNA for the CDR3 is TGTGCCAGTAGTATCACTAGCGGCTACGAGCAGTACTTC.

The chain combines TRBV7-2 with TRBJ2-5; 8 nucleotides agree with TRBD1. This CDR3 has 15 amino acids. Germline CDR1 reads SGHTA; CDR2 reads FQGNSA. The trim removed 3 bases at V and 5 bases at J, leaving 8 bases unmatched. The CDR3 DNA is TGTGCCAGCAGCTTCCAGGGGGCGTGGGATGAGACCCAGTACTTC. The encoded protein is CASSFQGAWDETQYF.

V gene TRBV19 combines with J gene TRBJ1-1, with D perhaps TRBD1 (6 bases). Per the germline V gene, CDR1 is LNHDA and CDR2 is SQIVND (reference sequence). The CDR3 covers 14 residues. Deletions cut 0 bases from V and 4 bases from J, with 9 bases between. This CDR3 is CASSIDPGATEAFF. The CDR3 bases are TGTGCCAGTAGTATAGATCCAGGGGCCACTGAAGCTTTCTTT.

The chain couples TRBV7-9 to TRBJ2-3; D is possibly TRBD2 (6 bases). V lost 3 bases to trimming and J lost 15 bases, with 16 bases between them. The germline gives CDR1 SEHNR, CDR2 FQNEAQ (reference sequence). The length of the CDR3 is 12 residues. The CDR3 nucleotides are TGTGCCAGCAGCTTGGCCGGGACTGGGCACTATTTT. It yields the protein CASSLAGTGHYF. The entire variable domain, with the rest obtained from reference TRBV7-9 and TRBJ2-3, is as follows: DTGVSQNPRHKITKRGQNVTFRCDPISEHNRLYWYRQTLGQGPEFLTYFQNEAQLEKSRLLSDRFSAERPKGSFSTLEIQRTEQGDSAMYLCASSLAGTGHYFGPGTRLTVL.

The chain couples TRBV30 to TRBJ1-5, with D possibly matching TRBD1 (5 bases). Trimming pared 2 bases from V and 0 bases from J, leaving 8 bases between. The V gene's germline CDR1 is GTSNPN and CDR2 SVGIG (reference sequence). The CDR3 runs 14 residues. The CDR3 here is CAWSSRASNQPQHF. The CDR3 DNA reads TGTGCCTGGAGTAGCAGGGCTAGCAATCAGCCCCAGCATTTT.

The V gene is TRBV13, the J gene TRBJ2-7; D assignment may be TRBD1 or TRBD2 (5 bases each). The V gene's germline CDR1 is PRHDT and CDR2 FYEKMQ (reference sequence). Trimming took off 4 bases at V and 6 bases at J, with 19 bases between the two ends. This CDR3 has 15 amino acids. Here the CDR3 reads CASSSRDGDLPEQYF. In DNA, the CDR3 is TGTGCCAGCAGCTCCCGGGACGGGGACCTACCCGAGCAGTACTTC.

The chain uses TRBV27 and TRBJ2-7; the match to TRBD1 covers 11 bases. CDR1 is MNHEY and CDR2 is SMNVEV in the germline V gene (reference sequence). CDR3 length: 14 amino acids. The trim removed 8 bases at V and 4 bases at J, leaving 7 bases unmatched. The CDR3 DNA follows: TGTGCCAGCGCCCTAGGACAGGGGGCGTACGAGCAGTACTTC. Translating it yields CASALGQGAYEQYF.

The rearrangement links TRBV5-8 to TRBJ2-1, with 14 bases identical to TRBD2. Unmatched junction bases numbered 8, after V lost 4 bases and J lost 8 bases. This CDR3 contains 16 residues. Germline lookup yields CDR1 SGHTS and CDR2 YDEGEE. The CDR3 DNA is TGTGCCAGCAGCCGACTAGCGGGAGGGAGTGGGGATGAGCAGTTCTTC. This codes for CASSRLAGGSGDEQFF.

This clone was found once. CDR3 sequence reads: CASSYDSKSYEQYF. Here the CDR3 DNA reads TGTGCCAGCAGTTACGACAGCAAATCCTACGAGCAGTACTTC. The V and J genes are TRBV6-6 and TRBJ2-7, with D perhaps matching TRBD1 (5 bases). CDR3 length equals 14 residues. Germline V gene sequence: CDR1 MNHNY, CDR2 SVGAGI (reference sequence). The V gene lost 2 bases and the J gene lost 1 base, with 9 bases spanning the gap.

V usage is TRBV19 and J usage is TRBJ1-1; TRBD1 matches at 9 bases. The CDR3 is 14 residues long. Trimming removed 4 bases from V and 4 bases from J; junction bases left unmatched: 4. The germline V gene has CDR1 LNHDA and CDR2 SQIVND (reference sequence). In DNA form, the CDR3 reads TGTGCCAGTAGTACGGACAGGGGAGGCACTGAAGCTTTCTTT. This sequence encodes CASSTDRGGTEAFF.

The CDR3 DNA follows: TGTGCCAGCAGCCGACATACCTCCTACGAGCAGTACTTC. Amino acid sequence: CASSRHTSYEQYF. V gene TRBV6-6 combines with J gene TRBJ2-7; D not certain. CDR1 is MNHNY, CDR2 SVGAGI, per germline (reference sequence). The V gene lost 6 bases and the J gene lost 0 bases, with 9 bases spanning the gap. The CDR3 consists of 13 residues.

This clone was counted a single time. This rearrangement joins TRBV27 to TRBJ1-2, with D unresolved. This CDR3 region has 12 residues. V was shortened by 6 bases and J by 7 bases, with 12 bases between the two germline ends. Germline loops: CDR1 MNHEY, CDR2 SMNVEV (reference sequence). CDR3 protein: CASSPTWGGYTF. In nucleotides, the CDR3 is TGTGCCAGCAGCCCGACATGGGGTGGCTACACCTTC.

The CDR3 reads CASSYYRDINSYEQYF. As DNA, the CDR3 is TGTGCCAGCTCATATTATCGGGACATAAACTCCTACGAGCAGTACTTC. This chain joins TRBV18 and TRBJ2-7; D perhaps matches TRBD1 (6 bases). Germline V lookup: CDR1 KGHSH, CDR2 LQKENI. Trimming took 5 bases from V and 0 from J, leaving 17 bases between them. This CDR3 contains 16 residues. Full variable domain (remainder filled in from reference TRBV18 and TRBJ2-7): NAGVMQNPRHLVRRRGQEARLRCSPMKGHSHVYWYRQLPEEGLKFMVYLQKENIIDESGMPKERFSAEFPKEGPSILRIQQVVRGDSAAYFCASSYYRDINSYEQYFGPGTRLTVT.

This chain connects TRBV5-8 to TRBJ2-5; D is unclear. This CDR3 has 15 residues. The V gene's germline CDR1 is SGHTS and CDR2 YDEGEE. Trimming left V 0 bases short and J 2 bases short, with 11 bases between. CDR3 protein: CASSLVWHKQETQYF. CDR3 sequence (DNA): TGTGCCAGCAGCTTGGTTTGGCACAAACAAGAGACCCAGTACTTC.

V gene TRBV19 combines with J gene TRBJ2-1, with D perhaps given as TRBD1 or TRBD2 (5 bases each). Between the trimmed V and J ends, which lost 6 bases and 0 bases, there was a span of 18 bases. This CDR3 is 17 amino acids long. Germline CDR1 reads LNHDA; CDR2 reads SQIVND (reference sequence). As DNA, the CDR3 is TGTGCCAGTAGCCCCCTACTCGGGACCCCCTCCTACAATGAGCAGTTCTTC. As protein: CASSPLLGTPSYNEQFF.

CDR3 loop: CASSDRGAVGLAFF. The CDR3 nucleotides read TGTGCCAGCAGTGACAGGGGGGCGGTTGGTTTAGCTTTCTTT. V and J are TRBV6-5 and TRBJ1-1, with 9 bases fitting TRBD1. This CDR3 has 14 residues. V trimming: 5 bases; J trimming: 10 bases; junction bases outside the gene matches: 11. CDR1 and CDR2 (germline): MNHEY, SVGAGI.

The V gene is TRBV2, the J gene TRBJ1-5; TRBD1 matches at 8 bases. The CDR3 length is 15 residues. V lost 3 bases to trimming and J lost 5 bases; unmatched junction nucleotides: 6. The V gene's germline CDR1 is SNHLY and CDR2 FYNNEI. The CDR3 spells CASSEGQAPYQPQHF. In nucleotides, the CDR3 is TGTGCCAGCAGTGAGGGACAGGCTCCTTATCAGCCCCAGCATTTT. The entire variable domain, with the rest obtained from reference TRBV2 and TRBJ1-5, is as follows: EPEVTQTPSHQVTQMGQEVILRCVPISNHLYFYWYRQILGQKVEFLVSFYNNEISEKSEIFDDQFSVERPDGSNFTLKIRSTKLEDSAMYFCASSEGQAPYQPQHFGDGTRLSIL.

The chain links TRBV6-5 to TRBJ2-2, with TRBD1 matching 10 bases. V shed 4 bases and J 5 bases; nucleotides not matched to a gene: 1. The CDR3 sequence is 14 residues long. In germline, CDR1 is MNHEY, CDR2 SVGAGI. The CDR3 protein is CASSWDRGTGELFF. The CDR3 bases are TGTGCCAGCAGTTGGGACAGGGGAACCGGGGAGCTGTTTTTT.

The rearrangement joins TRBV6-1 to TRBJ2-7; the D gene is possibly TRBD1 (5 bases). Germline assignment: CDR1 MNHNS and CDR2 SASEGT. This CDR3 has 15 amino acids. V was pared by 1 base and J by 0 bases, with 10 bases between. The DNA for the CDR3 is TGTGCCAGCAGTGAAGTCACAGGCGCCTCCTACGAGCAGTACTTC. Amino acid sequence: CASSEVTGASYEQYF.

V usage is TRBV5-1 and J usage is TRBJ2-7; TRBD2 might be the D (5 bases). Trimming took 0 bases from V and 4 from J, leaving 8 bases between them. Germline CDR1 reads SGHRS; CDR2 reads YFSETQ. CDR3 length equals 13 residues. The CDR3 coding sequence is TGCGCCAGCAGCTTGGGGAGGTTATACGAGCAGTACTTC. It encodes CASSLGRLYEQYF. The full variable domain, with the rest looked up from reference TRBV5-1 and TRBJ2-7, is KAGVTQTPRYLIKTRGQQVTLSCSPISGHRSVSWYQQTPGQGLQFLFEYFSETQRNKGNFPGRFSGRQFSNSRSEMNVSTLELGDSALYLCASSLGRLYEQYFGPGTRLTVT.